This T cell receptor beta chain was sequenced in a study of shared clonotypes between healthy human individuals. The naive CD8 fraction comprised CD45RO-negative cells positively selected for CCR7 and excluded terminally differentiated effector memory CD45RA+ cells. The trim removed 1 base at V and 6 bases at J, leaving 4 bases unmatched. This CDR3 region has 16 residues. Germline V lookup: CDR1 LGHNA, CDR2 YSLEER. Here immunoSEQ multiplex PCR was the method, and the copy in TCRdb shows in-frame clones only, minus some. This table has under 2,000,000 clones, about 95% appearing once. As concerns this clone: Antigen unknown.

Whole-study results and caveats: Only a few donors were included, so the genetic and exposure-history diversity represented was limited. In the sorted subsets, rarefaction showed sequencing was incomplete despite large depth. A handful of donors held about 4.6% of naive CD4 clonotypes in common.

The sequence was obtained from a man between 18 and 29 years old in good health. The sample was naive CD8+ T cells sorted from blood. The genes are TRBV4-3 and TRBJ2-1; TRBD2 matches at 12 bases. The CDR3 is CASSQGLAGDGNEQFF. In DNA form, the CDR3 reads TGCGCCAGCAGCCAAGGACTAGCGGGAGACGGCAATGAGCAGTTCTTC.